This T cell receptor (beta chain) was observed in a study of T cells in Graves' hyperthyroidism and ophthalmopathy. TCR beta CDR3 sequences were amplified from RNA transcripts. HTBI primers drove first-round RT-PCR of the TCR CDR3. TCRdb recomputed calls from the multiplex PCR reads with MiXCR, one row per CDR3 protein. The sample lists 400,000 to 500,000 distinct CDR3 sequences, roughly 13% occurring once. As for this clonotype: The antigen is undetermined.

Graves' hyperthyroidism is called stable when ophthalmopathy does not progress within 18 months. Reasons for excluding patients were uncontrolled infection, other autoimmune disease, pregnancy or lactation. Notes on the study in general: Ophthalmopathy cases were set apart from stable hyperthyroidism by a 13 V-J model.

V shed 6 bases and J shed 7 bases, with 24 bases lying between them. CDR1 and CDR2 from the germline V gene are MNHNS and SASEGT. This CDR3 is built from 17 residues. The sequence derives from a woman younger than 30 with Graves' hyperthyroidism. The rearrangement links TRBV6-1 to TRBJ2-2; the D gene is possibly TRBD2 (6 bases). The material sequenced was blood. CDR3 sequence reads: CASRDYLLGRSGGELFF. Here the CDR3 DNA reads TGTGCCAGCAGGGACTATCTGTTGGGCAGGTCGGGCGGGGAGCTGTTTTTT.